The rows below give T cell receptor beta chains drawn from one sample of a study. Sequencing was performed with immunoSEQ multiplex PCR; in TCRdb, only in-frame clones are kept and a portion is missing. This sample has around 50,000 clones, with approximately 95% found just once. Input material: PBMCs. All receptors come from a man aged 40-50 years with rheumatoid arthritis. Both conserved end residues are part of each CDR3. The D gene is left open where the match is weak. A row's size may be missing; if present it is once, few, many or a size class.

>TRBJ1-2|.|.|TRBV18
TGTGCCAGCTCACCAACGGCGGCGAACTATGGCTACACCTTC
CASSPTAANYGYTF
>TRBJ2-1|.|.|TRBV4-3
TGCGCCAGCAGCCAAGAAAGGATAAACTGGTACAATGAGCAGTTCTTC
CASSQERINWYNEQFF
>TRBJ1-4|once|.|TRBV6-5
TGTGCCAGCCGAGAGGGGAATGAAAAACTGTTTTTT
CASREGNEKLFF
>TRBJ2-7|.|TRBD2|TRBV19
TGTGCCAGTAGTACAGGGACTAGCGGGAGACGGTACGAGCAGTACTTC
CASSTGTSGRRYEQYF
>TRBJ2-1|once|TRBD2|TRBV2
TGTGCCAGCAGTCTTCACGGGACTAGCGGAGCCAATGAGCAGTTCTTC
CASSLHGTSGANEQFF
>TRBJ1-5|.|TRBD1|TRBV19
TGTGCCAGTAGTCCCTGGGACAGACCTCTTGATCAGCCCCAGCATTTT
CASSPWDRPLDQPQHF
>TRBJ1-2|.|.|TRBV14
TGTGCCAGCAGCCCTGCGGGGGCTGACTATGGCTACACCTTC
CASSPAGADYGYTF
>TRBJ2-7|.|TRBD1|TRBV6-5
TGTGCCAGCACCAAGGGGGCAGACTTCTACGAGCAGTACTTC
CASTKGADFYEQYF
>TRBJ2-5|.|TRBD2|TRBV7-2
TGTGCCAGCAGCTTCGGACTAGCGTGGGAGACCCAGTACTTC
CASSFGLAWETQYF
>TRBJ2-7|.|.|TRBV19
TGTGCCAGTAGTGCTAGTTCGGGCGTCTACGAGCAGTACTTC
CASSASSGVYEQYF
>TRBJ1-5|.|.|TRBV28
TGTGCCAGCAGTTTTCTATTTGGGAATCAGCCCCAGCATTTT
CASSFLFGNQPQHF
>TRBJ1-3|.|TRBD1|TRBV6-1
TGTGCCAGCAGTGAAACAGGGGGGTCTGGAAACACCATATATTTT
CASSETGGSGNTIYF
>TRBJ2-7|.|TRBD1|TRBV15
TGTGCCACCAGCAGAGGGGACAGGGTAGAGTACGAGCAGTACTTC
CATSRGDRVEYEQYF
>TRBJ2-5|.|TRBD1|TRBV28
TGTGCCAGCAGTCCGGGGGACAGGGGATACCAAGAGACCCAGTACTTC
CASSPGDRGYQETQYF
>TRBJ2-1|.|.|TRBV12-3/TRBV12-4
TGTGCCAGCAGTTTCGGCTACAATGAGCAGTTCTTC
CASSFGYNEQFF
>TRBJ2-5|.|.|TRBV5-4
TGTGCCAGCAGCTTGCCAAACCAAGAGACCCAGTACTTC
CASSLPNQETQYF
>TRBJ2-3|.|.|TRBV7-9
TGTGCCAGCAGCCCCGGGGGAGATACGCAGTATTTT
CASSPGGDTQYF
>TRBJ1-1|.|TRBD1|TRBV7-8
TGTGCCAGCAGCTTACAGGGGGCCAGCACTGAAGCTTTCTTT
CASSLQGASTEAFF
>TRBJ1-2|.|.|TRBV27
TGTGCCAGCAGTTTATCGCGACCCGGGGGAAACTATGGCTACACCTTC
CASSLSRPGGNYGYTF
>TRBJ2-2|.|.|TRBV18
TGTGCCAGCTCACCCATAGGACAGAACACCGGGGAGCTGTTTTTT
CASSPIGQNTGELFF
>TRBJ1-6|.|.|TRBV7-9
TGTGCCAGCAGCGACGCAGGTGGGGCGCTATATTCACCCCTCCACTTT
CASSDAGGALYSPLHF
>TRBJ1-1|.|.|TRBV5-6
TGTGCCAGCAGCTTGAAGAACACTGAAGCTTTCTTT
CASSLKNTEAFF
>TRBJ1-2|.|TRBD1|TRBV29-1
TGCAGCGTCGCCGGGACAGGAAATGGCTACACCTTC
CSVAGTGNGYTF
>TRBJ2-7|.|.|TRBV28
TGTGCCAGCAGTTCCCTGATGATGCCCCACTTC
CASSSLMMPHF
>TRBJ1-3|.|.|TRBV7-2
TGTGCCAGCAGCTTACGTGGGGCTGGAAACACCATATATTTT
CASSLRGAGNTIYF